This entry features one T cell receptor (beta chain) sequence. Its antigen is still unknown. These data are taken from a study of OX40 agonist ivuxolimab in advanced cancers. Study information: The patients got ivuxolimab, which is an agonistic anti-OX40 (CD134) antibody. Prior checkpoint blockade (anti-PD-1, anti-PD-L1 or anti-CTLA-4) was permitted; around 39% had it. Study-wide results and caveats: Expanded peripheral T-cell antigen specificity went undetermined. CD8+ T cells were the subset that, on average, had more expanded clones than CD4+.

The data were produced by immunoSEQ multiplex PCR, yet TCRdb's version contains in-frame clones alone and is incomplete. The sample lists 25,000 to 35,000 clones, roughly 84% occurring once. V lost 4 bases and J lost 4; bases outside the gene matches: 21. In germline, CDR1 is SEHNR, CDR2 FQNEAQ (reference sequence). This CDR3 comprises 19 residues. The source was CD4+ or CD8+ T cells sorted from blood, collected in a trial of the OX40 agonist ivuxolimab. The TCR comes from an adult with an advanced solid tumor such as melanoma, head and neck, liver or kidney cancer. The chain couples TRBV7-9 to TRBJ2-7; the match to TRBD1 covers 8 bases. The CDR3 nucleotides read TGTGCCAGCAGCTCCTCCGCAGGGGACAGGCCTCTTTTCCCGTACGAGCAGTACTTC. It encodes CASSSSAGDRPLFPYEQYF.